This is a list of T cell receptor beta chains from one sample in a study of human T cells and chemical hapten exposure. TCRdb independently ran MiXCR on the RACE reads; one entry per CDR3 protein. There are 85,000 to 100,000 distinct CDR3 sequences in the sample; over 10% occur only once, and around 2.2% lies in the top ten. The sequences come from whole blood, collected in connection with sensitization to the hapten diphenylcyclopropenone (DPC). These TCRs come from a woman aged 35 to 49 with alopecia areata. Some clones in this sample may be carry-over from other donors' samples. Both conserved end residues are part of each CDR3.

TRBV20-1 CSARDFGTSGSRNEQFF
TRBV2 CASSGHENTEAFF
TRBV4-1 CASSQGLQNTEAFF
TRBV28 CASSPSGGAQPQHF
TRBV29-1 CSAGTNAGYQETQYF
TRBV6-2/TRBV6-3 CVSTEGLVYEQFF
TRBV12-3/TRBV12-4 CASRGRDYEQYF
TRBV28 CASSLPGGYDEQYF
TRBV29-1 CSVAGTGFSGANVLTF
TRBV20-1 CSAHTGEGIHGYTF
TRBV28 CASSSGSVPYEQYF
TRBV2 CASRATSAQETQYF
TRBV29-1 CSATGTGYYEQYF
TRBV27 CASSSYYEQYF
TRBV5-1 CASSLWSGQETQYF
TRBV6-2/TRBV6-3 CASSFLGSTDTQYF
TRBV27 CASRDNLINTEAFF
TRBV7-3 CASSFVGGQGTVGTEAFF
TRBV2 CASSEDQTQYF
TRBV5-1 CASSLVGRSQETQYF
TRBV29-1 CSASPDRSYEQYF
TRBV7-2 CASSQDSNTGELFF
TRBV28 CASSPPRDRGSQQFF
TRBV5-4 CASSFGQGEEKLFF
TRBV7-2 CASSSRRLNQETQYF
TRBV7-2 CASSGTGGAFQPQHF
TRBV5-4 CASRGQGASYGYTF
TRBV6-1 CASSEALQGRVYEQYF
TRBV7-2 CASSSDRIQPQHF
TRBV4-3 CASSQDGGGSNRYTF
TRBV15 CATGQGVDNEQFF
TRBV4-3 CASSQNPTVVNEKLFF
TRBV19 CASRPPGLTDTQYF
TRBV10-3 CAISEGPPRDIQYF
TRBV29-1 CSAGDVRYEQYF
TRBV20-1 CSAPNLRAGGTDTQYF
TRBV30 CAWKHSGNTIYF
TRBV6-6 CASRTGGTYGYTF
TRBV18 CASSPRGEPQHF
TRBV28 CASSSAPGGGYEQYF
TRBV6-2/TRBV6-3 CASDGPTEAFF
TRBV16 CASSPVLAEAFF
TRBV20-1 CSAQHPSRFYEQYF
TRBV12-3/TRBV12-4 CASSPTGGSHEQYF
TRBV4-3 CASSQDWSSSNYGYTF
TRBV12-2 CASRFFPLHPGLARYEQYF
TRBV18 CASSPQISNQPQHF
TRBV5-4 CASSIRSGRRGTQYF
TRBV6-2/TRBV6-3 CASSYRGASGTTYNEQFF
TRBV6-2/TRBV6-3 CASSYVDTQYF